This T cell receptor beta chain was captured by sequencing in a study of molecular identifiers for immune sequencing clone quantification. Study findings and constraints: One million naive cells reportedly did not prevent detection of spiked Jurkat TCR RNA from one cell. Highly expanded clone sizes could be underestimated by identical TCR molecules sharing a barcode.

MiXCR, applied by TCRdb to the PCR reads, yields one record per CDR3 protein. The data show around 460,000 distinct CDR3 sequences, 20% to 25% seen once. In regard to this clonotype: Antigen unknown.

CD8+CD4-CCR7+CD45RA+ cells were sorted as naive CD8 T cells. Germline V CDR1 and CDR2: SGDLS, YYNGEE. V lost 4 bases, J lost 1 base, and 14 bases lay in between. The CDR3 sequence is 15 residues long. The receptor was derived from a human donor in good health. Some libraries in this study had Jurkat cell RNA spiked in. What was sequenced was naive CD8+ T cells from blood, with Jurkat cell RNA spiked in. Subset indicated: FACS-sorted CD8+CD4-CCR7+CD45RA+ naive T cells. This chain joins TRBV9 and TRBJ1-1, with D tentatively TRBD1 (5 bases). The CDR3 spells CASSPQLGENTEAFF. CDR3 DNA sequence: TGTGCCAGCAGCCCCCAGTTGGGGGAGAACACTGAAGCTTTCTTT.